These 16 T cell receptor beta chains came from one sample sequenced in a study of shared clonotypes between healthy human individuals. Profiling relied on immunoSEQ multiplex PCR, and the TCRdb table lists in-frame clones only, not all of them. This sample has roughly 2.2 million clones, with just over 90% found just once. Sequenced input: naive CD4+ T cells from PBMCs. Subset meaning: CD45RA+ positively selected. Receptors originate from a man younger than 35 in good health. Some clones in this sample may be carry-over from other donors' samples.

The chain is built from TRBV6-5 and TRBJ2-7; D might be TRBD1 (6 bases). The CDR3 has 13 amino acids. Germline CDR1 and CDR2: MNHEY and SVGAGI. Trimming shortened V by 6 bases and J by 0 bases, and 9 bases separated the two germline ends. CDR3 in DNA: TGTGCCAGCAGCAGGGGCCACTCCTACGAGCAGTACTTC. Translating it yields CASSRGHSYEQYF.

The rearrangement uses TRBV28 and TRBJ1-2, with D hard to call. This CDR3 is 15 amino acids long. The V end lost 7 bases, the J end lost 2 bases, and 17 bases lay between the germline ends. CDR1 MDHEN and CDR2 SYDVKM come from the germline V gene. The CDR3 here is CASTFGVGRNYGYTF. DNA for the CDR3: TGTGCCAGCACCTTTGGGGTAGGCAGGAACTATGGCTACACCTTC.

This rearrangement joins TRBV27 to TRBJ2-7; 12 positions agree with TRBD2. Germline assignment: CDR1 MNHEY and CDR2 SMNVEV (reference sequence). The CDR3 extends over 15 amino acids. V was pared by 5 bases and J by 7 bases, with 9 bases of the junction left unmatched. CDR3 amino acids: CASSQTGLAGLEQYF. CDR3 bases: TGTGCCAGCAGTCAAACGGGACTAGCGGGCTTGGAGCAGTACTTC.

The chain is built from TRBV5-1 and TRBJ2-2, with TRBD1 as a possible D gene (5 bases). The CDR3 is 17 residues long. Looked up from germline, CDR1 is SGHRS and CDR2 is YFSETQ. Trimming took off 4 bases at V and 3 bases at J, with 19 bases between the two ends. CDR3 sequence reads: CASSHGQAQGYTGELFF. In DNA, the CDR3 is TGCGCCAGCAGCCATGGACAAGCGCAGGGTTACACCGGGGAGCTGTTTTTT.

This chain links TRBV5-1 with TRBJ2-1; 9 positions agree with TRBD2. This CDR3 is built from 15 residues. Germline lookup yields CDR1 SGHRS and CDR2 YFSETQ. With V trimmed by 5 bases and J by 5 bases, 8 bases remained unmatched. The CDR3 DNA follows: TGCGCCAGCAGGGGGGTAGCGGGAGTCAACAATGAGCAGTTCTTC. Translated, it gives CASRGVAGVNNEQFF.

The chain has TRBV28 and TRBJ2-7; D is perhaps TRBD1 or TRBD2 (7 bases each). Trimming shortened V by 5 bases and J by 5 bases, and 16 bases separated the two germline ends. The length of the CDR3 is 14 residues. CDR1 is MDHEN and CDR2 is SYDVKM in the germline V gene. CDR3 loop: CASSRGDSLHEQYF. The CDR3 DNA follows: TGTGCCAGCAGTCGGGGGGACAGCCTCCACGAGCAGTACTTC. The whole variable domain, filled in from reference TRBV28 and TRBJ2-7, reads DVKVTQSSRYLVKRTGEKVFLECVQDMDHENMFWYRQDPGLGLRLIYFSYDVKMKEKGDIPEGYSVSREKKERFSLILESASTNQTSMYLCASSRGDSLHEQYFGPGTRLTVT.

This chain joins TRBV19 and TRBJ2-7; D ambiguous. The germline V gene has CDR1 LNHDA and CDR2 SQIVND (reference sequence). The germline V and J ends were trimmed by 5 bases and 2 bases, with 10 bases remaining between them. The CDR3 length is 13 residues. In nucleotides, the CDR3 is TGTGCCAGTAGTGCCCAGCAGACCTACGAGCAGTACTTC. Amino acid sequence: CASSAQQTYEQYF.

This clone was counted once. The V and J genes are TRBV27 and TRBJ2-7, with 10 nucleotides matching TRBD1. V trimming: 6 bases; J trimming: 5 bases; junction bases outside the gene matches: 10. Germline assignment: CDR1 MNHEY and CDR2 SMNVEV (reference sequence). CDR3 size: 15 residues. The CDR3 region is CASRGYGTGAHEQYF. CDR3 DNA: TGTGCCAGCAGGGGATACGGGACAGGGGCCCACGAGCAGTACTTC.

V gene TRBV28 combines with J gene TRBJ2-1, with 10 bases aligning to TRBD2. V dropped 8 bases and J dropped 8; count of bases not matched to a gene: 9. CDR3 size: 14 residues. Germline CDR1 is MDHEN and CDR2 is SYDVKM. As DNA, the CDR3 is TGTGCCAGCGGTCGACAGCGGGAGGGCGATGAGCAGTTCTTC. This codes for CASGRQREGDEQFF. The full variable domain, its missing parts supplied by reference TRBV28 and TRBJ2-1, is DVKVTQSSRYLVKRTGEKVFLECVQDMDHENMFWYRQDPGLGLRLIYFSYDVKMKEKGDIPEGYSVSREKKERFSLILESASTNQTSMYLCASGRQREGDEQFFGPGTRLTVL.

The chain combines TRBV5-5 with TRBJ2-7; maybe TRBD2 (5 bases). The V gene lost 4 bases and the J gene lost 2 bases, with 13 bases spanning the gap. This CDR3 is built from 14 residues. The germline CDR1 and CDR2 sequences are SGHKS and YYEKEE (reference sequence). The CDR3, as DNA: TGTGCCAGCAGCGGGGTGGCGGGCCCCTACGAGCAGTACTTC. This codes for CASSGVAGPYEQYF.

This chain joins TRBV7-9 and TRBJ2-3; 10 bases line up with TRBD1. V lost 4 bases and J lost 3; bases outside the gene matches: 1. Germline lookup yields CDR1 SEHNR and CDR2 FQNEAQ (reference sequence). CDR3 length equals 14 residues. The CDR3 nucleotides are TGTGCCAGCAGCTCGGGACAGGGGACAGATACGCAGTATTTT. It is translated as CASSSGQGTDTQYF.

The gene calls are TRBV5-8 and TRBJ2-3, with 8 bases identical to TRBD2. V was pared by 4 bases and J by 2 bases, with 6 bases of the junction left unmatched. The germline CDR1 and CDR2 sequences are SGHTS and YDEGEE. CDR3 length: 15 residues. The DNA of the CDR3 is TGTGCCAGCAGCCGCGGACTAGCTCACACAGATACGCAGTATTTT. Protein product: CASSRGLAHTDTQYF.

The chain couples TRBV6-1 to TRBJ1-1; possibly TRBD1 for D (5 bases). CDR1 is MNHNS, CDR2 SASEGT, per germline. This CDR3 spans 14 amino acids. Trimming took off 7 bases at V and 0 bases at J, with 12 bases between the two ends. This CDR3 reads CASTRQIMNTEAFF. The CDR3 DNA is TGTGCCAGCACCCGACAGATAATGAACACTGAAGCTTTCTTT.

The V call is TRBV10-3, the J call TRBJ2-5, with 9 bases that match TRBD1. V was clipped by 0 bases and J by 2 bases; unmatched bases: 4. Per the germline V gene, CDR1 is ENHRY and CDR2 is SYGVKD. The CDR3 contains 16 residues. CDR3 DNA sequence: TGTGCCATCAGTGAGTCAGCCGGGACAGGGCAAGAGACCCAGTACTTC. Translated: CAISESAGTGQETQYF.

The V gene is TRBV6-6, the J gene TRBJ2-7, with D maybe TRBD2 (6 bases). Trimming removed 5 bases at V and 3 bases at J, with 14 bases between. CDR3 length equals 14 residues. The germline V gene has CDR1 MNHNY and CDR2 SVGAGI (reference sequence). CDR3 in DNA: TGTGCCAGCAGTGAGTACGGGAGCTACTACGAGCAGTACTTC. This encodes CASSEYGSYYEQYF.

V and J are TRBV18 and TRBJ2-4; D is possibly TRBD1 (5 bases). This CDR3 comprises 15 residues. Germline CDR1 KGHSH, CDR2 LQKENI. V lost 6 bases to trimming and J lost 9 bases, with 21 bases between them. DNA for the CDR3: TGTGCCAGCTCCCGGATACAGGTCGATCCTCCCATTCAGTACTTC. Encoded protein: CASSRIQVDPPIQYF.